One and the same sample provided the 10 T cell receptor beta chains below, sequenced in a study of blood T cells in healthy people across ages. With a J-beta primer mix and a sample-barcoded 5' primer, a second PCR ran about 6 to 11 cycles. TCRdb independently ran MiXCR on the 5' RACE reads; one entry per CDR3 protein. The top ten hold 10% to 15% of the sample, which has 800,000 to 950,000 distinct CDR3 sequences, under 40% seen once. Sequenced: blood. Receptor source: a man younger than 30 in good health.

This chain uses TRBV5-8 with TRBJ2-1, with 9 bases fitting TRBD1. This CDR3 comprises 14 residues. J lost 7 bases, V lost 3 bases, and 5 bases had no gene match. Germline V gives CDR1 SGHTS, CDR2 YDEGEE. The CDR3 here is CASSWTGVLNEQFF. CDR3 bases: TGTGCCAGCAGCTGGACAGGGGTCTTGAATGAGCAGTTCTTC.

This clonotype appeared many times. This chain joins TRBV9 and TRBJ2-1, with no clear D. Germline CDR1 SGDLS, CDR2 YYNGEE. The CDR3 runs 15 residues. Between the trimmed V and J ends, which lost 0 bases and 0 bases, there was a span of 7 bases. DNA of the CDR3: TGTGCCAGCAGCGTAGACAGCCCCTCCTACAATGAGCAGTTCTTC. Amino acid sequence: CASSVDSPSYNEQFF. The full variable domain, with the rest looked up from reference TRBV9 and TRBJ2-1, is DSGVTQTPKHLITATGQRVTLRCSPRSGDLSVYWYQQSLDQGLQFLIQYYNGEERAKGNILERFSAQQFPDLHSELNLSSLELGDSALYFCASSVDSPSYNEQFFGPGTRLTVL.

CDR3 sequence reads: CASSFNGDGYEQYF. The DNA for the CDR3 is TGTGCCAGCAGCTTCAATGGGGACGGCTACGAGCAGTACTTC. This chain joins TRBV11-2 and TRBJ2-7; D possibly uses TRBD1 or TRBD2 (5 bases each). V lost 3 bases and J 3 bases, leaving 12 bases between the germline ends. CDR1 is SGHAT and CDR2 is FQNNGV in the germline V gene. The CDR3 loop spans 14 amino acids. The whole variable domain, remainder taken from reference TRBV11-2 and TRBJ2-7, is EAGVAQSPRYKIIEKRQSVAFWCNPISGHATLYWYQQILGQGPKLLIQFQNNGVVDDSQLPKDRFSAERLKGVDSTLKIQPAKLEDSAVYLCASSFNGDGYEQYFGPGTRLTVT.

This clonotype was recorded at least ten times. This chain joins TRBV7-2 and TRBJ2-3, with TRBD1 matching over 9 bases. The germline V gene encodes CDR1 SGHTA and CDR2 FQGNSA. Trimming at V came to 5 bases and at J to 1 base, leaving 4 bases not matched to a gene. This CDR3 has 15 amino acids. The CDR3 bases are TGTGCCAGCAGCGCCCGGACAGGGGGCACAGATACGCAGTATTTT. This encodes CASSARTGGTDTQYF.

This clonotype was counted between two and nine times. This chain connects TRBV7-9 to TRBJ2-5, with 7 bases identical to TRBD2. Germline V CDR1 and CDR2: SEHNR, FQNEAQ (reference sequence). This CDR3 has 15 residues. Losses at the gene ends were 6 bases for V and 1 base for J; bases not matched to a gene: 8. The CDR3 DNA reads TGTGCCAGCAGAACAAGCGGGACGCCCCAAGAGACCCAGTACTTC. Translating gives CASRTSGTPQETQYF.

In its sample, this clonotype was seen once. The rearrangement joins TRBV28 to TRBJ2-5, with D uncertain. The DNA end favors TRBJ2-7, so the J call may be wrong. Germline V gives CDR1 MDHEN, CDR2 SYDVKM. This CDR3 region has 13 residues. For the CDR3, the DNA is TGTGCCAGCAAGGAGACTGGTGGCTACGAGCAGTACTTC. It yields the protein CASKETGGYEQYF.

The chain carries TRBV24-1 and TRBJ2-1; D remains ambiguous. Germline V lookup: CDR1 KGHDR, CDR2 SFDVKD. The CDR3 covers 13 residues. V lost 4 bases and J lost 4, with 7 bases in between. Here the CDR3 reads CATSDPTYNEQFF. The CDR3 nucleotides read TGTGCCACCAGTGACCCGACATACAATGAGCAGTTCTTC.

This clonotype came up many times. The chain links TRBV21-1 to TRBJ2-7; the D call of TRBD1 is as the table states it, not checked on the DNA. TRBV21-1 is assigned pseudogene status. This CDR3 is 16 amino acids long. The CDR3 region is CASSSLRDASSYEQYF. CDR3 nucleotide sequence: TGTGCCAGCAGCTCTCTCCGGGACGCCAGCTCCTACGAGCAGTACTTC.

The chain couples TRBV12-3 or TRBV12-4 to TRBJ2-4, with D perhaps TRBD1 or TRBD2 (7 bases each). V was cut by 4 bases and J by 7 bases, with 17 bases left in between. The CDR3 covers 15 residues. CDR3 DNA sequence: TGTGCCAGCAGTTGGGGGGGAAAGGGGGCTAACATTCAGTACTTC. The encoded protein is CASSWGGKGANIQYF.

With respect to this clonotype: A read error may explain this, as a much larger clone is one base away. The J gene is TRBJ2-5, the V gene TRBV7-2; 8 nucleotides line up with TRBD2. This CDR3 region has 17 residues. CDR1 and CDR2 from the germline V gene are SGHTA and FQGNSA. V was clipped by 1 base and J by 6 bases; unmatched bases: 13. The CDR3 DNA follows: TGTGCCAGCAGCTTAGGGTCGACGGGACTAGAGGTGAAGACCCAGTACTTC. It is translated as CASSLGSTGLEVKTQYF. Drawing the rest from reference TRBV7-2 and TRBJ2-5, the complete variable domain is GAGVSQSPSNKVTEKGKDVELRCDPISGHTALYWYRQSLGQGLEFLIYFQGNSAPDKSGLPSDRFSAERTGGSVSTLTIQRTQQEDSAVYLCASSLGSTGLEVKTQYFGPGTRLLVL.